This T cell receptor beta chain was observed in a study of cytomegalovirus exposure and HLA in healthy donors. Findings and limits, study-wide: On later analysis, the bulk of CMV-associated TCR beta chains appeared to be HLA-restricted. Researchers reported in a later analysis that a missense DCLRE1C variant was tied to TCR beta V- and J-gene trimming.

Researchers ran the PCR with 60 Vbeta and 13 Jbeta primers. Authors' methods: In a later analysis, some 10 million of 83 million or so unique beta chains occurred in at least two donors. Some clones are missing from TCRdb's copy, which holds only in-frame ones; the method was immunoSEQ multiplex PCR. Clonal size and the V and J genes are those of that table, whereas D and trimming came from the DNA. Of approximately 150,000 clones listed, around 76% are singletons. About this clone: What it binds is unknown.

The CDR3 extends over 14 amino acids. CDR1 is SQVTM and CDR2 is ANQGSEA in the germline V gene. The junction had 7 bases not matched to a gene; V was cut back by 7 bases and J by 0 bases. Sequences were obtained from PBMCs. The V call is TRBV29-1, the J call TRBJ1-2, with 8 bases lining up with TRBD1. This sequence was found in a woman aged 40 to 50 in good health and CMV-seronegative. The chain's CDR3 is CSDRDRRTNYGYTF. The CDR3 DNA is TGCAGCGATCGGGACAGGCGAACTAACTATGGCTACACCTTC. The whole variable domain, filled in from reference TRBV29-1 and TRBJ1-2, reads SAVISQKPSRDICQRGTSLTIQCQVDSQVTMMFWYRQQPGQSLTLIATANQGSEATYESGFVIDKFPISRPNLTFSTLTVSNMSPEDSSIYLCSDRDRRTNYGYTFGSGTRLTVV.